Below, 23 T cell receptor beta chains from the same sample are listed, as sequenced in a study of shared clonotypes between healthy human individuals. Sequencing used immunoSEQ multiplex PCR; TCRdb keeps in-frame clones, though not all of them. The sample lists hundreds of thousands of clones, approximately 97% occurring once. Selected positively for CCR7 and CD45RO-negative, naive CD8 cells excluded terminally differentiated effector memory CD45RA+ cells. The sequencing input was naive CD8+ T cells sorted from blood. The source of these receptors is a young man in good health.

The chain is built from TRBV6-5 and TRBJ2-7; the D gene is possibly TRBD1 (7 bases). The ends were cut back, 2 bases at V and 1 base at J, with 12 bases in the middle. The CDR3 has 15 amino acids. The germline V gene has CDR1 MNHEY and CDR2 SVGAGI. This chain's CDR3 is CASSYTQGTSYEQYF. The CDR3, as DNA: TGTGCCAGCAGTTACACACAGGGGACTTCCTACGAGCAGTACTTC.

The V gene is TRBV15, the J gene TRBJ2-7; D is perhaps TRBD2 (7 bases). This CDR3 contains 17 residues. The germline V and J ends were trimmed by 1 base and 4 bases, with 20 bases remaining between them. CDR1 and CDR2 (germline): LNHNV, YYDKDF (reference sequence). This chain's CDR3 is CATSRVDRTRWIYEQYF. The CDR3 DNA follows: TGTGCCACCAGCAGAGTAGACAGGACTAGGTGGATTTACGAGCAGTACTTC.

This chain connects TRBV20-1 to TRBJ2-7; D might be TRBD2 (6 bases). The length of the CDR3 is 11 residues. The germline V gene has CDR1 DFQATT and CDR2 SNEGSKA (reference sequence). V lost 5 bases, J lost 3 bases, and 8 bases lay in between. The CDR3 sequence is CSAWDFYEQYF. The CDR3 DNA reads as TGCAGTGCTTGGGACTTCTACGAGCAGTACTTC.

This rearrangement joins TRBV4-1 to TRBJ2-7; the match to TRBD2 covers 9 bases. CDR3 length: 16 residues. CDR1 and CDR2 (germline): MGHRA, YSYEKL. The trim removed 0 bases at V and 1 base at J, leaving 4 bases unmatched. CDR3 DNA sequence: TGCGCCAGCAGCCAAGATCCGGGACTAGCATCCTACGAGCAGTACTTC. Translating gives CASSQDPGLASYEQYF.

This sequence joins TRBV18 and TRBJ1-4; 10 bases are shared with TRBD1. Trimming at V came to 3 bases and at J to 7 bases, leaving 5 bases not matched to a gene. CDR1 is KGHSH and CDR2 is LQKENI in the germline V gene. The CDR3 length is 15 residues. The CDR3 loop reads CASSPPGQGFEKLFF. CDR3 nucleotides: TGTGCCAGCTCACCTCCGGGACAGGGGTTTGAAAAACTGTTTTTT.

The chain uses TRBV18 and TRBJ2-2, with D unresolved. V was cut by 0 bases and J by 4 bases, with 3 bases left in between. CDR3 size: 13 residues. Per the germline V gene, CDR1 is KGHSH and CDR2 is LQKENI. The CDR3 DNA follows: TGTGCCAGCTCACCACCGACCACCGGGGAGCTGTTTTTT. As protein: CASSPPTTGELFF.

This chain links TRBV4-1 with TRBJ2-7; D is perhaps TRBD2 (6 bases). Trimming removed 0 bases from V and 1 base from J, with 13 bases in between. The CDR3 covers 16 residues. The germline CDR1 and CDR2 sequences are MGHRA and YSYEKL. The chain's CDR3 is CASSQEPGLLSYEQYF. The CDR3 region has the DNA TGCGCCAGCAGCCAAGAACCGGGACTCCTGTCCTACGAGCAGTACTTC.

This clone came up once. The chain uses TRBV18 and TRBJ2-7; 8 nucleotides agree with TRBD1. The CDR3 sequence is 14 residues long. The V and J ends lost 4 bases and 5 bases, in that order; junction bases with no gene match: 7. CDR1 and CDR2 (germline): KGHSH, LQKENI. CDR3 bases: TGTGCCAGCTCACTAGGGACAGGAGGGGACGAGCAGTACTTC. Translated, it gives CASSLGTGGDEQYF. Full variable domain (remainder filled in from reference TRBV18 and TRBJ2-7): NAGVMQNPRHLVRRRGQEARLRCSPMKGHSHVYWYRQLPEEGLKFMVYLQKENIIDESGMPKERFSAEFPKEGPSILRIQQVVRGDSAAYFCASSLGTGGDEQYFGPGTRLTVT.

V usage is TRBV11-3 and J usage is TRBJ2-6; TRBD1 might be the D (6 bases). In germline, CDR1 is SGHNT, CDR2 YENEEA. The CDR3 extends over 14 amino acids. The ends were cut back, 5 bases at V and 4 bases at J, with 9 bases in the middle. The CDR3 is CASSPTGGANVLTF. DNA of the CDR3: TGTGCCAGCAGCCCGACAGGCGGGGCCAACGTCCTGACTTTC.

The chain is built from TRBV29-1 and TRBJ2-7; TRBD2 is a possible D gene (5 bases). The V end lost 0 bases, the J end lost 5 bases, and 8 bases lay between the germline ends. Germline CDR1 SQVTM, CDR2 ANQGSEA. The CDR3 covers 12 residues. The CDR3 reads CSVEDRGNEQYF. CDR3 nucleotides: TGCAGCGTTGAAGATCGAGGGAACGAGCAGTACTTC.

The rearrangement joins TRBV2 to TRBJ2-3; TRBD2 agrees at 8 bases. In germline, CDR1 is SNHLY, CDR2 FYNNEI. The V segment lost 8 bases and the J segment 2 bases; nucleotides outside the gene matches: 12. CDR3 length: 16 residues. The DNA for the CDR3 is TGTGCCAGCTCAAGCCGGCGGGAGGAGATCACAGATACGCAGTATTTT. Translating it yields CASSSRREEITDTQYF.

This clone was seen more than once but under ten times. The chain uses TRBV7-2 and TRBJ2-5, with TRBD2 matching 14 bases. CDR1 is SGHTA and CDR2 is FQGNSA in the germline V gene. V was pared by 5 bases and J by 3 bases, with 2 bases of the junction left unmatched. This CDR3 region has 15 residues. The CDR3 loop is CASSGLAGGKETQYF. The DNA of the CDR3 is TGTGCCAGCAGCGGACTAGCGGGGGGAAAAGAGACCCAGTACTTC.

The V and J genes are TRBV5-4 and TRBJ1-2; D might be TRBD1 (5 bases). Per germline, CDR1 SGHNT and CDR2 YYREEE (reference sequence). Trimming left V 4 bases short and J 5 bases short, with 18 bases between. This CDR3 contains 15 residues. This chain's CDR3 is CASSPERGWGYGYTF. The DNA for the CDR3 is TGTGCCAGCAGCCCCGAGAGGGGATGGGGGTATGGCTACACCTTC.

The chain employs TRBV7-6 and TRBJ2-1; 9 bases are a match to TRBD1. V was clipped by 5 bases and J by 3 bases; unmatched bases: 8. The CDR3 contains 16 residues. Germline V CDR1 and CDR2: SGHVS, FNYEAQ. The CDR3 DNA follows: TGTGCCAGCAGCAAACCGGGACAGGGCGACTACAATGAGCAGTTCTTC. Protein sequence: CASSKPGQGDYNEQFF.

The chain joins TRBV7-9 to TRBJ1-4, with D perhaps matching TRBD1 (6 bases). CDR1 SEHNR and CDR2 FQNEAQ come from the germline V gene (reference sequence). V was cut by 9 bases and J by 3 bases, with 17 bases left in between. This CDR3 region has 15 residues. The CDR3 bases are TGTGCCAGTTCAAGGGGGGGCCTGGCTAATGAAAAACTGTTTTTT. Its translation is CASSRGGLANEKLFF. Full variable domain (remainder filled in from reference TRBV7-9 and TRBJ1-4): DTGVSQNPRHKITKRGQNVTFRCDPISEHNRLYWYRQTLGQGPEFLTYFQNEAQLEKSRLLSDRFSAERPKGSFSTLEIQRTEQGDSAMYLCASSRGGLANEKLFFGSGTQLSVL.

On this clone: Other DNA sequences from this sample encode an identical CDR3 as well. The chain couples TRBV27 to TRBJ2-7; D not certain. In germline, CDR1 is MNHEY, CDR2 SMNVEV (reference sequence). The CDR3 loop spans 12 amino acids. The V gene lost 1 base and the J gene lost 7 bases, with 8 bases spanning the gap. The CDR3 DNA reads TGTGCCAGCAGTTTATATGGGCGTGAGCAGTACTTC. Its protein product is CASSLYGREQYF.

With regard to this clone: Other nucleotide sequences from this sample produce the same CDR3. This chain joins TRBV18 and TRBJ2-7, with a possible D match to TRBD2 (5 bases). The germline gives CDR1 KGHSH, CDR2 LQKENI. V lost 3 bases, J lost 3 bases, and 9 bases lay in between. This CDR3 comprises 13 residues. The CDR3 is CASSPGAGYEQYF. In DNA form, the CDR3 reads TGTGCCAGCTCACCGGGTGCGGGCTACGAGCAGTACTTC. The variable domain in full, completed from reference TRBV18 and TRBJ2-7, reads NAGVMQNPRHLVRRRGQEARLRCSPMKGHSHVYWYRQLPEEGLKFMVYLQKENIIDESGMPKERFSAEFPKEGPSILRIQQVVRGDSAAYFCASSPGAGYEQYFGPGTRLTVT.

The chain couples TRBV27 to TRBJ1-2, with 10 positions matching TRBD1. The V gene end was trimmed by 0 bases and the J gene end by 4 bases; junction bases not matched to a gene: 14. The germline CDR1 and CDR2 sequences are MNHEY and SMNVEV (reference sequence). The CDR3 runs 19 residues. The CDR3 DNA sequence: TGTGCCAGCAGTTTATCTCGCGTCCCGGGACAGGGGTTGGGCTATGGCTACACCTTC. Residues: CASSLSRVPGQGLGYGYTF.

The chain is built from TRBV5-4 and TRBJ2-7; 8 bases map to TRBD1. Germline V gives CDR1 SGHNT, CDR2 YYREEE (reference sequence). This CDR3 is 15 amino acids long. V dropped 2 bases and J dropped 0; count of bases not matched to a gene: 4. CDR3: CASSFRDRSSYEQYF. CDR3 DNA sequence: TGTGCCAGCAGCTTCCGGGACAGGAGCTCCTACGAGCAGTACTTC.

This chain uses TRBV7-9 with TRBJ2-1, with 10 bases lining up with TRBD2. This CDR3 is built from 17 residues. J gave up 5 bases and V 2 bases, and 9 bases lay outside the gene matches. The germline V gene has CDR1 SEHNR and CDR2 FQNEAQ (reference sequence). The chain's CDR3 is CASSLPRASGRHNEQFF. The CDR3 nucleotides are TGTGCCAGCAGCTTACCCAGGGCTAGCGGGAGACACAATGAGCAGTTCTTC.

The CDR3 DNA is TGTGCCAGCAGCGTGGGGTTTCTAGACAATGAGCAGTTCTTC. This translates into CASSVGFLDNEQFF. The chain links TRBV13 to TRBJ2-1, with unresolved D. The germline V and J ends were trimmed by 5 bases and 5 bases, with 13 bases remaining between them. This CDR3 has 14 amino acids. Germline V lookup: CDR1 PRHDT, CDR2 FYEKMQ (reference sequence).

The chain is built from TRBV30 and TRBJ2-1; 7 nucleotides align to TRBD2. The V segment lost 4 bases and the J segment 9 bases; nucleotides outside the gene matches: 3. The CDR3 has 11 residues. The germline V gene has CDR1 GTSNPN and CDR2 SVGIG (reference sequence). The CDR3 protein is CAWKTSSEQFF. In DNA form, the CDR3 reads TGTGCCTGGAAGACTAGCTCTGAGCAGTTCTTC.

Of note for this clone: Other DNA sequences in this sample translate to the same CDR3. V and J are TRBV27 and TRBJ1-5, with 7 nucleotides matching TRBD1. Trimming cost V 4 bases and J 0 bases; bases outside gene matches: 0. Germline values: CDR1 MNHEY, CDR2 SMNVEV (reference sequence). The CDR3 runs 14 residues. As DNA, the CDR3 is TGTGCCAGCAGTTGGACAGGTAGCAATCAGCCCCAGCATTTT. Protein product: CASSWTGSNQPQHF.